This T cell receptor beta chain was observed in a study of cytomegalovirus exposure and HLA in healthy donors. Study-wide context: Unique TCRs numbering around 80 million, obtained from HLA-typed donors, made up an early data release. Regarding the study as a whole: In a later analysis, DRB1 alleles had the most associated TCRs; HLA-C alleles the fewest. Most of the TCR beta V segments (in an earlier analysis) were productive either about 87% or about 30% of the time.

Remarks on this clone: The antigen remains undetermined.

Researchers ran the PCR with 60 Vbeta and 13 Jbeta primers. Assay used: immunoSEQ multiplex PCR; TCRdb lists only in-frame clones, some missing. Of about 190,000 clones listed, approximately 78% are singletons. The sequenced sample consisted of PBMCs. The TCR originated in a young woman in good health and CMV-seronegative.

The CDR3 protein is CASSVLPGTGIYEQYF. CDR3 sequence (DNA): TGCGCCAGCAGCGTGCTCCCCGGGACAGGGATCTACGAGCAGTACTTC. The chain couples TRBV5-1 to TRBJ2-7; TRBD1 matches 9 bases. The V segment lost 4 bases and the J segment 3 bases; nucleotides outside the gene matches: 11. This CDR3 spans 16 amino acids. Per the germline V gene, CDR1 is SGHRS and CDR2 is YFSETQ.